This T cell receptor (beta chain) appears in the sequencing data of a study of human T cells and chemical hapten exposure. Overall study context: The study lasted 20 to 25 weeks, and patients were dosed weekly with diphenylcyclopropenone on the scalp throughout. General observations from the study: Large CDR3 similarity clusters arose significantly more often from expanded TCRs than from controls.

Within the library, unique molecular identifiers were attached to each individual cDNA molecule. From the RACE reads, TCRdb called clonotypes with MiXCR, one entry per CDR3 protein. The table includes 150,000 to 200,000 distinct CDR3 sequences, roughly 15% detected once. The time point was: patch test 1, 2 weeks after DPC sensitization. Treatment specified: therapeutic diphenylcyclopropenone sensitization with weekly scalp DPC. Each patch-test visit's blood sample preceded patch application. This clonotype was picked up many times. The antigen is undetermined. The starting material was whole blood, obtained in connection with sensitization to the hapten diphenylcyclopropenone (DPC). The clonotype originates from a woman under 40 with alopecia areata. Some clones in this sample may be carry-over from other donors' samples.

The CDR3 here is CSVGQGDQPQHF. The CDR3 coding sequence is TGCAGCGTTGGCCAGGGCGATCAGCCCCAGCATTTT. The V call is TRBV29-1, the J call TRBJ1-5, with a possible D match to TRBD1 (5 bases). Between the trimmed V and J ends, which lost 4 bases and 5 bases, there was a span of 9 bases. Germline V CDR1 and CDR2: SQVTM, ANQGSEA. The CDR3 consists of 12 residues. The variable domain in full, completed from reference TRBV29-1 and TRBJ1-5, reads SAVISQKPSRDICQRGTSLTIQCQVDSQVTMMFWYRQQPGQSLTLIATANQGSEATYESGFVIDKFPISRPNLTFSTLTVSNMSPEDSSIYLCSVGQGDQPQHFGDGTRLSIL.